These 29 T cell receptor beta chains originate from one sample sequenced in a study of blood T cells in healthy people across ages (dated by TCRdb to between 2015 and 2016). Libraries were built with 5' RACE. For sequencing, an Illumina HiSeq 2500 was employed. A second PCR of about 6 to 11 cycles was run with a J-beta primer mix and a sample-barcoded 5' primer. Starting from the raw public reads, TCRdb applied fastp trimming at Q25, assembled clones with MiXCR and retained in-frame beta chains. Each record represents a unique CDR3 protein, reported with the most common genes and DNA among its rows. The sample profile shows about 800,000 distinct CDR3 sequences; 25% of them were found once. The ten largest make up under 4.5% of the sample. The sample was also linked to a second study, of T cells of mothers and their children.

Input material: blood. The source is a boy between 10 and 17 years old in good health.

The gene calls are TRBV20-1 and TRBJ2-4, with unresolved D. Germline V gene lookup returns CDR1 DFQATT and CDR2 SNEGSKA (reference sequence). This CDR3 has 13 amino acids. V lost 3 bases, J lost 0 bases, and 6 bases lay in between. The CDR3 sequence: CSASSGAKNIQYF. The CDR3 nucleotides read TGCAGTGCTAGTTCGGGAGCCAAAAACATTCAGTACTTC.

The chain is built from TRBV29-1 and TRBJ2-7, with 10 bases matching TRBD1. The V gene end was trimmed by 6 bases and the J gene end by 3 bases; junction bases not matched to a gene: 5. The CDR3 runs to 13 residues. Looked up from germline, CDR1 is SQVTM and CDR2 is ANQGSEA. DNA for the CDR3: TGCAGCGTCGAGACAGGGGGCAGCTACGAGCAGTACTTC. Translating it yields CSVETGGSYEQYF.

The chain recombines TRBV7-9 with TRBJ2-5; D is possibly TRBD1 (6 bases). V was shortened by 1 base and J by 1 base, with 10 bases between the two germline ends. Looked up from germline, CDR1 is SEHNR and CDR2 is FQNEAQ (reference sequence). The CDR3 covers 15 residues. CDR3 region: CASSLGGTSQETQYF. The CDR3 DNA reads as TGTGCCAGCAGCTTAGGTGGGACATCCCAAGAGACCCAGTACTTC.

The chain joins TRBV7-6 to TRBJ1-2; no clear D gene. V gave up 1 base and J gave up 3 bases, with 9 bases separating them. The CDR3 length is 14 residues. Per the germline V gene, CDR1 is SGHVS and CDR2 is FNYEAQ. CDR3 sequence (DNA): TGTGCCAGCAGCTTAGACGAGACATACTATGGCTACACCTTC. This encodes CASSLDETYYGYTF.

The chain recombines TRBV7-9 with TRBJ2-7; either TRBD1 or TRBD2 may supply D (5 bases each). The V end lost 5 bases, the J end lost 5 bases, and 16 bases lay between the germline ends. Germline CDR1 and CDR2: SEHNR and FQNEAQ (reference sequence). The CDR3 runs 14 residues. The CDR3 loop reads CASSPRDRTNEQYF. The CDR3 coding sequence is TGTGCCAGCAGCCCGAGGGACCGTACGAACGAGCAGTACTTC.

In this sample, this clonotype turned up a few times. CDR3 in DNA: TGTGCCAGCTCACCCGACAGGATACTAGCCAAAAACATTCAGTACTTC. Amino acids: CASSPDRILAKNIQYF. This sequence joins TRBV18 and TRBJ2-4, with D possibly TRBD1 on 6 matching bases. Trimming shortened V by 3 bases and J by 0 bases, and 12 bases separated the two germline ends. This CDR3 is 16 amino acids long. CDR1 is KGHSH and CDR2 is LQKENI in the germline V gene. Filled out from reference TRBV18 and TRBJ2-4, the complete variable domain reads NAGVMQNPRHLVRRRGQEARLRCSPMKGHSHVYWYRQLPEEGLKFMVYLQKENIIDESGMPKERFSAEFPKEGPSILRIQQVVRGDSAAYFCASSPDRILAKNIQYFGAGTRLSVL.

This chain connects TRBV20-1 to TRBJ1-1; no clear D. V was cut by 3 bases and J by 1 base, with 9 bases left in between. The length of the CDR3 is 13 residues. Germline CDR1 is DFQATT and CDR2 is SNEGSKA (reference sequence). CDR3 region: CSASLNRNTEAFF. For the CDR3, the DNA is TGCAGTGCTAGTTTAAACCGGAACACTGAAGCTTTCTTT.

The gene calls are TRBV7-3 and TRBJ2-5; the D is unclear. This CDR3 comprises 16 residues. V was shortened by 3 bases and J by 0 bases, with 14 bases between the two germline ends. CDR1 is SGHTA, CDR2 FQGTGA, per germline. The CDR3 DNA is TGTGCCAGCAGCTTGTTAGGGCCTACGTACCAAGAGACCCAGTACTTC. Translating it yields CASSLLGPTYQETQYF.

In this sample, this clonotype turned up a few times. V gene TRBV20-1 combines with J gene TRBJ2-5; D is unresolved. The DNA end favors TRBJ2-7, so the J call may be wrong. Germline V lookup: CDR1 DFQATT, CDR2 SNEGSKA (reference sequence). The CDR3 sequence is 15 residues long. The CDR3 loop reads CSARDLTTLSYEQYF. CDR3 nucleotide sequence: TGCAGTGCTAGAGATCTCACGACCCTCTCCTACGAGCAGTACTTC.

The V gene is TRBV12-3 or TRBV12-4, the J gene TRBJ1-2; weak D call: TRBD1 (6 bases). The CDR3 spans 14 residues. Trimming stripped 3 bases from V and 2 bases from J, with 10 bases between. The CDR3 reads CASSFGGLNYGYTF. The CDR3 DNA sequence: TGTGCCAGCAGTTTTGGGGGGCTGAACTATGGCTACACCTTC.

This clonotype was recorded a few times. The CDR3 here is CSARDVAAGGGYTF. The DNA for the CDR3 is TGCAGTGCTAGAGATGTCGCGGCAGGGGGTGGCTACACCTTC. This chain joins TRBV20-1 and TRBJ1-2, with 7 bases identical to TRBD1. CDR3 length: 14 amino acids. Germline lookup yields CDR1 DFQATT and CDR2 SNEGSKA (reference sequence). V shed 0 bases and J 7 bases; nucleotides not matched to a gene: 8.

The CDR3 nucleotides are TGCAGTGCTCGGACAGATCTAAACTATGGCTACACCTTC. The encoded protein is CSARTDLNYGYTF. The genes are TRBV20-1 and TRBJ1-2, with a possible D match to TRBD1 (6 bases). Deletions cut 5 bases from V and 2 bases from J, with 12 bases between. The CDR3 length is 13 residues. Germline V gene sequence: CDR1 DFQATT, CDR2 SNEGSKA (reference sequence).

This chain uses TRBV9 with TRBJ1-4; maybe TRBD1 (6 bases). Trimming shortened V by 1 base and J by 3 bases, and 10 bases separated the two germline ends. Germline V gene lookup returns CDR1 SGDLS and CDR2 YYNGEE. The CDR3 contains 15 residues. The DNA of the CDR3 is TGTGCCAGCAGCGTAAACGGACAGCCTAATGAAAAACTGTTTTTT. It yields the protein CASSVNGQPNEKLFF.

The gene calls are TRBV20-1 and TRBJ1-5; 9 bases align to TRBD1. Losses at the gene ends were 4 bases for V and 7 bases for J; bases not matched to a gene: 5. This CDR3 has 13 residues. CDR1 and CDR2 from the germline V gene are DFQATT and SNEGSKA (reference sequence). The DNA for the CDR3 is TGCAGTGCTATGGGACAGGGATTACAGCCCCAGCATTTT. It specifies CSAMGQGLQPQHF.

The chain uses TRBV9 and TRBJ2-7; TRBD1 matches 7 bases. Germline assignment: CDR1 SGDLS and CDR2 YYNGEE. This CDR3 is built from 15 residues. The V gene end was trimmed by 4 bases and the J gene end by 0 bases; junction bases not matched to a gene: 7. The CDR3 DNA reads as TGTGCCAGCAGCTCGGGACAGAAGAGCTCCTACGAGCAGTACTTC. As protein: CASSSGQKSSYEQYF. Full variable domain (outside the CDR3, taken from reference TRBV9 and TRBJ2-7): DSGVTQTPKHLITATGQRVTLRCSPRSGDLSVYWYQQSLDQGLQFLIQYYNGEERAKGNILERFSAQQFPDLHSELNLSSLELGDSALYFCASSSGQKSSYEQYFGPGTRLTVT.

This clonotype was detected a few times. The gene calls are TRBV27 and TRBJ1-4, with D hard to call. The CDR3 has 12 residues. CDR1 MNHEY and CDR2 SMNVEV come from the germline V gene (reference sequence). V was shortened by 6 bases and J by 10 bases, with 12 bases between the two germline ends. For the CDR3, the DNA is TGTGCCAGCAGAAGGAACACTGGAAAACTGTTTTTT. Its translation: CASRRNTGKLFF. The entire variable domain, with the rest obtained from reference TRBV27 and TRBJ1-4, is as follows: EAQVTQNPRYLITVTGKKLTVTCSQNMNHEYMSWYRQDPGLGLRQIYYSMNVEVTDKGDVPEGYKVSRKEKRNFPLILESPSPNQTSLYFCASRRNTGKLFFGSGTQLSVL.

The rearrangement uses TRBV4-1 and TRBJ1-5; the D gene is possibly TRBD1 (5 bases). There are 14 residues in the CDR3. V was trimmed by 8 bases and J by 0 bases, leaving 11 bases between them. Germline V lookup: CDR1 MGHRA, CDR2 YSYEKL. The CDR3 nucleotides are TGCGCCAGCTCGGGGACGGATAGCAATCAGCCCCAGCATTTT. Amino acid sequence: CASSGTDSNQPQHF.

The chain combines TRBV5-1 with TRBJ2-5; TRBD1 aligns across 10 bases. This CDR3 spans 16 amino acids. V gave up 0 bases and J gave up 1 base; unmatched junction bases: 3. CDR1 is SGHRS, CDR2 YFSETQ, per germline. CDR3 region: CASSLGGTGVQETQYF. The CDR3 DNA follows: TGCGCCAGCAGCTTGGGTGGGACAGGGGTCCAAGAGACCCAGTACTTC.

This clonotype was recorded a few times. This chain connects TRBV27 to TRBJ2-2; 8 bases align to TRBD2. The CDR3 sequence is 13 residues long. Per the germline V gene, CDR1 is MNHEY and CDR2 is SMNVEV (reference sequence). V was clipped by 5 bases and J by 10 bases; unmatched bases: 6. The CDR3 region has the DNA TGTGCCAGCAGTGAACGGGGGGGCCAGGAGCTGTTTTTT. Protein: CASSERGGQELFF.

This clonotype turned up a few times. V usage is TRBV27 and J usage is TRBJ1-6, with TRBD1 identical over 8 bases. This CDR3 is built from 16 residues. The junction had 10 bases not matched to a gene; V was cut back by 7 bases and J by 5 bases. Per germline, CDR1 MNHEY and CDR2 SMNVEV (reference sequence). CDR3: CASTSLRTGHNSPLHF. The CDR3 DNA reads TGTGCCAGCACTTCCCTCAGGACAGGGCATAATTCACCCCTCCACTTT.

The CDR3: CSAQGGDGRPQHF. The CDR3 DNA sequence: TGCAGCGCCCAGGGTGGGGACGGACGGCCCCAGCATTTT. This chain links TRBV29-1 with TRBJ1-5, with D perhaps matching TRBD1 (5 bases). V was trimmed by 7 bases and J by 9 bases, leaving 19 bases between them. Germline assignment: CDR1 SQVTM and CDR2 ANQGSEA. The CDR3 consists of 13 residues.

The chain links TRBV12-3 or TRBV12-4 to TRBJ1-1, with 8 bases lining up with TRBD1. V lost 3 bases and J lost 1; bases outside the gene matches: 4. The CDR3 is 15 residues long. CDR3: CASSFRQGSNTEAFF. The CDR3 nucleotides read TGTGCCAGCAGTTTCCGACAGGGGTCGAACACTGAAGCTTTCTTT.

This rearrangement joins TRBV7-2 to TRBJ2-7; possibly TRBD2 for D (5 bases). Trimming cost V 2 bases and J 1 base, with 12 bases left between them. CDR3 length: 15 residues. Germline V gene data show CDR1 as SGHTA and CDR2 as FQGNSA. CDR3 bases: TGTGCCAGCAGCTTATACCGGACTGCTTCCTACGAGCAGTACTTC. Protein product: CASSLYRTASYEQYF.

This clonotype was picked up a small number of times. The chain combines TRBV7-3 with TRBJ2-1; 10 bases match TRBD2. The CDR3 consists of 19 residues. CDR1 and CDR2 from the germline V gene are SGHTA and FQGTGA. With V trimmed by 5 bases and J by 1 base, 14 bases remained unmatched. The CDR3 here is CASSLRASGRGASYNEQFF. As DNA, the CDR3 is TGTGCCAGCAGCCTAAGGGCTAGCGGGAGAGGGGCGTCCTACAATGAGCAGTTCTTC. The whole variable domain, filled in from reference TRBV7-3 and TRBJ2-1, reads GAGVSQTPSNKVTEKGKYVELRCDPISGHTALYWYRQSLGQGPEFLIYFQGTGAADDSGLPNDRFFAVRPEGSVSTLKIQRTERGDSAVYLCASSLRASGRGASYNEQFFGPGTRLTVL.

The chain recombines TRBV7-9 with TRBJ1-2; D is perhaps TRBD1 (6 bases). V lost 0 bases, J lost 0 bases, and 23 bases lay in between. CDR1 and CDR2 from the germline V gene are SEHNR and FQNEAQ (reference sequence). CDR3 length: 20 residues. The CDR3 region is CASSLAESDRSKSPNYGYTF. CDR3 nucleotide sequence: TGTGCCAGCAGCTTAGCTGAAAGTGACAGGAGTAAAAGTCCTAACTATGGCTACACCTTC.

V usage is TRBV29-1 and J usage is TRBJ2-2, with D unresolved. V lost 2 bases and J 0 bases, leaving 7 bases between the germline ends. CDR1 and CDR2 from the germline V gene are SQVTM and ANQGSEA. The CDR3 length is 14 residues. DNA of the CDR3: TGCAGCGTTGAATTGTCATCGAACACCGGGGAGCTGTTTTTT. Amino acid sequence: CSVELSSNTGELFF.

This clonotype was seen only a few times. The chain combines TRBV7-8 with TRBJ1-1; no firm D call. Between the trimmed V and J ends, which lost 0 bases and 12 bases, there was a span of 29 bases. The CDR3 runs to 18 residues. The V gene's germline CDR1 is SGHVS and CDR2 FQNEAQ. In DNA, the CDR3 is TGTGCCAGCAGCTTAGCGCAGGACCAGGTCAGACGAAGATTAGAAACTTTCTTT. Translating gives CASSLAQDQVRRRLETFF.

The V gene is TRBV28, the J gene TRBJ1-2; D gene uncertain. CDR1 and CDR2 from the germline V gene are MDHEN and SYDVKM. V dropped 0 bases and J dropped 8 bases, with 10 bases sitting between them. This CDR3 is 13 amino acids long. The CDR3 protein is CASSLWTSGGYTF. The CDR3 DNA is TGTGCCAGCAGTTTATGGACTTCTGGGGGCTACACCTTC.

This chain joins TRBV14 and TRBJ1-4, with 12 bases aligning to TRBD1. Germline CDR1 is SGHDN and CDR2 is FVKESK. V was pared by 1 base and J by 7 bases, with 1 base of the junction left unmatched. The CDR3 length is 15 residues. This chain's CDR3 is CASSQGDRGPEKLFF. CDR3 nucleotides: TGTGCCAGCAGCCAAGGGGACAGGGGGCCTGAAAAACTGTTTTTT.